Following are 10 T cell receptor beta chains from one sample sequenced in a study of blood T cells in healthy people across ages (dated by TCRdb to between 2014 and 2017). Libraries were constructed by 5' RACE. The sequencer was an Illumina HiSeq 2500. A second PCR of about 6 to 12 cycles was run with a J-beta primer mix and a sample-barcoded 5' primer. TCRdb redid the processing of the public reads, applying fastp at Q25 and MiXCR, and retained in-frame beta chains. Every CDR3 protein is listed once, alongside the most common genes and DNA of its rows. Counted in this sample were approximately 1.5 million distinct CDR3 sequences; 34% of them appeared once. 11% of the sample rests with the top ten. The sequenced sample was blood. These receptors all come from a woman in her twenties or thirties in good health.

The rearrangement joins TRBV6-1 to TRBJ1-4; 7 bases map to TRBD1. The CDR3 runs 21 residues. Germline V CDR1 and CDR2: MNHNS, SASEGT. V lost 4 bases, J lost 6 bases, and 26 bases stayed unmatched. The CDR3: CASSATGVDGGHAEWDEKLFF. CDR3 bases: TGTGCCAGCAGTGCCACAGGGGTCGATGGGGGCCATGCCGAATGGGATGAAAAACTGTTTTTT.

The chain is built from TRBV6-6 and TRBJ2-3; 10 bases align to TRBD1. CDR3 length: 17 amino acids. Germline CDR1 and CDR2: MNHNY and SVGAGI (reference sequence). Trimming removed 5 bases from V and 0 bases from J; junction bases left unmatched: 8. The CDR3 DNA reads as TGTGCCAGCAGTCTTTCGACAGGGGGCTCTAGCACAGATACGCAGTATTTT. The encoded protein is CASSLSTGGSSTDTQYF.

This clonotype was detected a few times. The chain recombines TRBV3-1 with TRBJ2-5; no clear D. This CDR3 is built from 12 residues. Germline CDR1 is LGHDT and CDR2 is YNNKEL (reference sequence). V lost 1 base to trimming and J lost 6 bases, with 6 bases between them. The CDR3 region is CASSQVLQTQYF. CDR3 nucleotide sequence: TGTGCCAGCAGCCAAGTGTTACAGACCCAGTACTTC.

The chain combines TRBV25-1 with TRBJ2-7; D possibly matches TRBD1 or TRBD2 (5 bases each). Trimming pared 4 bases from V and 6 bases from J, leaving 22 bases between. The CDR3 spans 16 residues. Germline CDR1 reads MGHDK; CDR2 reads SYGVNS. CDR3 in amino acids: CASSGGTGPRTFEQYF. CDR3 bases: TGTGCCAGCAGTGGAGGGACCGGGCCCCGAACCTTCGAGCAGTACTTC.

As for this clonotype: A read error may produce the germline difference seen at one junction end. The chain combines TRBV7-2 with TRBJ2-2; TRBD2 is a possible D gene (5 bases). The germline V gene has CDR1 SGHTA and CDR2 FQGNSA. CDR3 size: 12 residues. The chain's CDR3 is CASSLEVGERFF. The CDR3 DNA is TGTGCCAGCAGCTTAGAGGTTGGGGAGCGGTTTTTT.

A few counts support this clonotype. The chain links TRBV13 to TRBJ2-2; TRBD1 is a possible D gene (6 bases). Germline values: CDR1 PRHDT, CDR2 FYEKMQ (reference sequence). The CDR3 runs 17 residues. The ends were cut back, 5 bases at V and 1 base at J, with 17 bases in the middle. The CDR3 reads CASSPEGDRLNTGELFF. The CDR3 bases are TGTGCCAGCAGCCCCGAGGGGGACCGACTGAACACCGGGGAGCTGTTTTTT.

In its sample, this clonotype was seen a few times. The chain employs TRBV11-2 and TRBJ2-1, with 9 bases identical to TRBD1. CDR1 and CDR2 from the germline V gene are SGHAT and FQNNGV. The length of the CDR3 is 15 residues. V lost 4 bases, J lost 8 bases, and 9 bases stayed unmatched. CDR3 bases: TGTGCCAGCAGCTCCGGGACAGGGAAAATAGATGAGCAGTTCTTC. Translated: CASSSGTGKIDEQFF.

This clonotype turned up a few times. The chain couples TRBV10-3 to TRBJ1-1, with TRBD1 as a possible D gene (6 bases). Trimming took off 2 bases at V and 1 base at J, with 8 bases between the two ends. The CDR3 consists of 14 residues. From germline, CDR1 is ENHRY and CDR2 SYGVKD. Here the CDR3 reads CAISEEQGNTEAFF. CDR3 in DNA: TGTGCCATCAGTGAGGAACAGGGGAACACTGAAGCTTTCTTT.

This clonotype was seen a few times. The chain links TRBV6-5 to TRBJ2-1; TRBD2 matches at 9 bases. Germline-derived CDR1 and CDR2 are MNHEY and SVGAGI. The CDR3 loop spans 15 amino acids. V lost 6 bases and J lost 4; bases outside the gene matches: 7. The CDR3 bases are TGTGCCAGCAGCCGTAGACTAGCGGAGTACAATGAGCAGTTCTTC. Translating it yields CASSRRLAEYNEQFF.

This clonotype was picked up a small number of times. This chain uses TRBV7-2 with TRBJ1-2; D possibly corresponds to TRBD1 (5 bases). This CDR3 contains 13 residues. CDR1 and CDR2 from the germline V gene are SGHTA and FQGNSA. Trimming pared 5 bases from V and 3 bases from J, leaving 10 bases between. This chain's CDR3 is CASSPRGHYGYTF. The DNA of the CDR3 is TGTGCCAGCAGCCCCCGGGGCCACTATGGCTACACCTTC.